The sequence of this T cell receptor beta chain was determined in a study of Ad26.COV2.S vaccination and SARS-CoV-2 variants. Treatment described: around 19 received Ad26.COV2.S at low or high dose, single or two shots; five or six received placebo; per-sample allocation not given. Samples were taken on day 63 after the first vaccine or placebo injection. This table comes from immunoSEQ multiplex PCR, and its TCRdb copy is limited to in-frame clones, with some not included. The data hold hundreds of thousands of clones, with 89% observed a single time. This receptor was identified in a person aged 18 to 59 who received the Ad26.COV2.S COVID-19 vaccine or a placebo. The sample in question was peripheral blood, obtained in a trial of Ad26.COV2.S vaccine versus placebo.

CDR3 sequence (DNA): TGTGCCAGCAGCCAGGACTCTAACTATGGCTACACCTTC. Translating it yields CASSQDSNYGYTF. This rearrangement joins TRBV2 to TRBJ1-2; D call uncertain. The V gene's germline CDR1 is SNHLY and CDR2 FYNNEI. Trimming removed 6 bases from V and 0 bases from J, with 8 bases in between. The CDR3 extends over 13 amino acids.